This record covers a single T cell receptor (beta chain). What it recognizes is unknown. CD45RO negativity and positive selection for CCR7 defined naive CD8 cells, a population that excluded terminally differentiated effector memory CD45RA+ cells. The data belong to a study of shared clonotypes between healthy human individuals. In the study overall: CD4 naive cells filled three plates per donor, CD4 memory three, CD8 naive two and CD8 memory one. General study points: Researchers found naive subsets generally carried larger estimated richness than memory subsets.

In germline, CDR1 is MNHNS, CDR2 SASEGT. The CDR3 contains 15 residues. Trimming at V came to 4 bases and at J to 0 bases, leaving 3 bases not matched to a gene. At a deep level, the assay was run. Sequencing was performed with immunoSEQ multiplex PCR; in TCRdb, only in-frame clones are kept and a portion is missing. The sample contains around 2,000,000 clones, around 96% of which appear only once. Sequenced sample: naive CD8+ T cells sorted from blood. This sequence originates from a man between 18 and 29 years old in good health. The V call is TRBV6-1, the J call TRBJ2-3, with 8 bases lining up with TRBD1. For the CDR3, the DNA is TGTGCCAGCAGTGGGACAGGGTTTAGCACAGATACGCAGTATTTT. Translation: CASSGTGFSTDTQYF.